What follows describes a single T cell receptor (beta chain). Its antigen is currently not known. Base qualities are not recorded, but no much larger clone differs from it by a single base. From its cysteine to its phenylalanine, the CDR3 spans 14 amino acids. The DNA shown is the 42-base CDR3, in frame from base 1. V is clipped by 0 bases and J by 3 bases, and the sequence between their germline boundaries is 9 bases long. In the germline V gene (reference sequence), CDR1 corresponds to GTSNPN and CDR2 to SVGIG. The sample belongs to a study of T-cell reconstitution after alpha-beta-depleted transplantation in children (dated by TCRdb to the mid-2010s). About the investigation overall: The study quantitatively tracked T-cell immune reconstitution after TCRalphabeta/CD19-depleted allogeneic hematopoietic cell transplantation in children using TCR repertoire profiling. What the authors observed across the whole study: Over subsequent months, a decline in hyperexpanded clone frequencies was noted, and after one year, T-cell counts and TCRbeta diversity were mostly ascribed to newly produced T cells. The apparently early recovery of alphabetaT-cell counts about two months after transplant reportedly depended on only several hundred rapidly expanded clones that came from non-depleted graft cells. In some patients, the high TCRbeta diversity seen at day 60 was put down to recipient T cells and intrathymic progenitors that had survived conditioning.

The library was built by means of PCR. Sequencing took place on an Illumina HiSeq 2500. To normalize quantification of the TCRbeta repertoire, the TCR libraries were built with molecular barcoding that relied on unique molecular identifiers. TCRdb passed the public sequencing reads through fastp at Q25 and MiXCR, retaining productive beta sequences. Each record represents a unique CDR3 protein, reported with the most common genes and DNA among its rows. The sample table records around 440,000 distinct CDR3 sequences; roughly a tenth of these occur just once. The ten largest clones represent roughly 2.1% of the sample. What this sample's treatment or condition label stands for: allogeneic hematopoietic cell transplantation with graft depleted of TCRalphabeta T cells and CD19 B cells. The transplant recipients were children given TCRalphabeta/CD19-depleted allogeneic hematopoietic cell grafts.

Sample: PBMCs, taken before TCRalphabeta/CD19-depleted stem cell transplant. The chain links TRBV30 with TRBJ2-1; the D region possibly corresponds to TRBD1 (5 bases align). This clonotype was sampled from a child under 10 years old with inherited bone marrow failure, due to receive a stem cell transplant. Here is the DNA: TGTGCCTGGAGTGTGACAGTAGACTACAATGAGCAGTTCTTC. Its translation is CAWSVTVDYNEQFF.